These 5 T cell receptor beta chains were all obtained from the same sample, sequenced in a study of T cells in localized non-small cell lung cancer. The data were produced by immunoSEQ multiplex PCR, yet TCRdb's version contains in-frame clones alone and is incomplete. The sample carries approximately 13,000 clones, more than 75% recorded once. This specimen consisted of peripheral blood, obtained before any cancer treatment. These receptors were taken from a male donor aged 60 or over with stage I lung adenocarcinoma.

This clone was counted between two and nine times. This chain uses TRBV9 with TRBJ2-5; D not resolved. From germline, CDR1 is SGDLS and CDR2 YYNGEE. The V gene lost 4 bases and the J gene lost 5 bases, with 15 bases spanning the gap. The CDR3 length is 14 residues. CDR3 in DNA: TGTGCCAGCAGCCAACGAGAAGATGGGGAGACCCAGTACTTC. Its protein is CASSQREDGETQYF.

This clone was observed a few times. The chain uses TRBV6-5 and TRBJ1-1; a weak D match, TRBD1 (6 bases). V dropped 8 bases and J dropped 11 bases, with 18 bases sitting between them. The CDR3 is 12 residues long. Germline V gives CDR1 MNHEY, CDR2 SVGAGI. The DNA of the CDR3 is TGTGCCAGCTTTCCCCCAGGGGCTCGGGCTTTCTTT. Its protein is CASFPPGARAFF.

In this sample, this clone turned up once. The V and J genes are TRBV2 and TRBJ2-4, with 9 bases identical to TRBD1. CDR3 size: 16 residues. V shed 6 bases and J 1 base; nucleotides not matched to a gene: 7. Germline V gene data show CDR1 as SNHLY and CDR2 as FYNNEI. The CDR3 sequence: CASSPGTGRAKNIQYF. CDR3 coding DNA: TGTGCCAGCAGCCCCGGGACAGGGAGGGCCAAAAACATTCAGTACTTC.

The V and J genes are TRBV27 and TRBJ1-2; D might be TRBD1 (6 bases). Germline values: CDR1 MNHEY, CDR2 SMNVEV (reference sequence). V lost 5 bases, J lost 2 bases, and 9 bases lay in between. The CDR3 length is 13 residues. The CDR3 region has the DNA TGTGCCAGCAGTACAGGGTCCAACTATGGCTACACCTTC. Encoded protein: CASSTGSNYGYTF.

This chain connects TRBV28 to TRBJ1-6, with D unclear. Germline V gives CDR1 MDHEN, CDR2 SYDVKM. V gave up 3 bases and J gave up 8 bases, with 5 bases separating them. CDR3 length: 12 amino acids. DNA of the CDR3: TGTGCCAGCAGTTTGAGAGATTCACCCCTCCACTTT. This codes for CASSLRDSPLHF.